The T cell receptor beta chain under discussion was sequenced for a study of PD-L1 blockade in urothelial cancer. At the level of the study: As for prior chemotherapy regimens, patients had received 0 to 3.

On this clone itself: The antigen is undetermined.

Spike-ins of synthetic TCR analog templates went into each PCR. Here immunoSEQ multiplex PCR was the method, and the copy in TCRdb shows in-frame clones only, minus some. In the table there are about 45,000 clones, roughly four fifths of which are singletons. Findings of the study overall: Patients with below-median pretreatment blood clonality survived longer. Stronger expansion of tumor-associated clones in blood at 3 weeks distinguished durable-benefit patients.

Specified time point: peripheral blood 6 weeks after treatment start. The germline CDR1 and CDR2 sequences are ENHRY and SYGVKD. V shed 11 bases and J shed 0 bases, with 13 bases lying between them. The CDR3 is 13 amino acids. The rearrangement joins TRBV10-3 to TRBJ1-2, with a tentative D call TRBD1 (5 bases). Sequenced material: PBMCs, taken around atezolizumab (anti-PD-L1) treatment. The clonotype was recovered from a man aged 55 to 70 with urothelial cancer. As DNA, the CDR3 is TGTGCCTCCAGACAGATAGCTAACTATGGCTACACCTTC. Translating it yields CASRQIANYGYTF.